This TCR beta chain appears in the sequencing data of a study of beta chain features in type 1 diabetes (dated by TCRdb to the late 2010s). About the full investigation: Patients and healthy donors did not differ in mean age, gender distribution, total cell number or subset yield. Across all samples, roughly 110,000,000 sorted cells were examined, and cell number per subset correlated strongly with RNA yield. In the study, recently diagnosed type 1 diabetes patients and matched healthy donors were compared on the TCRB repertoires of their sorted circulating CD4+ T cell subsets. Regulatory and stem cell-like memory subsets were obtained from only 8 patients and roughly 8 healthy donors, while naive and central memory subsets were obtained from all 30 or so donors.

The entire isolated RNA was reverse transcribed using the High Capacity cDNA Reverse Transcription Kit, and thus expressed TCRB transcripts were sequenced. Deep immunoSEQ sequencing was performed on naive, central memory and regulatory T cell samples, with an average of around 3.4 million total reads per sample. Sorted cells were lysed in RLT buffer and RNA was extracted with DNase-treated RNeasy Micro or Mini kits, depending on cell number. Each cell subset was processed separately to prevent cross-contamination, with patient and healthy donor samples processed together. TCRB sequences were amplified from cDNA with the immunoSEQ multiplex PCR, producing 87-bp fragments spanning the CDR3 region. Sequencing of the amplicons was performed on the Illumina HiSeq platform. On the authors' methods: PCR bias was computationally corrected using synthetic template baselines, reads within Hamming distance 2 were collapsed, and singletons that could not be merged were discarded. Reads were aligned against IMGT so that V, D and J genes, CDR3 length and insertions or deletions at six rearrangement sites could be assigned. Clonotype counts were normalized to sorted cell number within each subset before computing true diversity and Gini coefficients with the tcR R package. The overlap coefficient, calculated on TCRB nucleotide sequences, was used to quantify repertoire sharing. The table comes from immuneACCESS by way of TCRdb, which keeps in-frame sequences with V and J called. Part of the clones is missing from these tables; in studies checked, under half for an unresolved V gene and the rest for unknown reasons. The DNA gave D and trimming, while V, J and clone size come from that table. The sample table lists around 280,000 clones, about 7.8% of them with a count of one. 1% of the sample goes to the ten largest clones.

Results and caveats for the whole study, not just this receptor: Because cDNA was sequenced instead of genomic DNA, activated cells with high expression could be over-represented, although the groups did not differ in activation or CD3 levels. Only small numbers of individuals were included in the HLA sub-analyses, which left unresolved whether HLA type had any influence on TCRB rearrangement. Fewer insertions and more nucleotide deletions at VDJ recombination sites were observed in patients with type 1 diabetes, implying thymic rearrangement abnormalities. A moderate but significant shortening of TCRB CDR3 length was observed in type 1 diabetes patients in all four CD4+ subsets. Naive, central memory and regulatory TCRB repertoires appeared more similar among patients than among healthy donors. PCR might favor shorter templates, but patient and control samples were amplified and corrected together, so any skew would affect both groups equally.

Trimming takes 3 bases from V and 4 bases from J, and the germline ends sit 16 bases apart. The CDR3 contains 17 residues, cysteine and phenylalanine counted. The kept DNA is CDR3 alone, 51 bases in frame from the first base. In this sample, this clone turned up a few times. The antigen it recognizes is unknown. No quality values exist for individual bases; no much larger clone is one base distant. Each donor gave one peripheral blood draw, roughly 110 mL on average, collected into heparinised tubes. A BD FACSAria II was used to sort naive, central memory, regulatory and stem cell-like memory CD4+ T cells with a panel that included CD45RO, CCR7, CD25, CD127, CD95 and CD27. A purity above 95% was achieved for all sorted populations. PBMCs were separated immediately by Lymphoprep density gradient centrifugation and were stained directly, without being cultured. Samples were stained and sorted in pairs, with one healthy donor and one patient per experiment, so that batch effects were minimized.

Sequencing input: central memory CD4+ T cells from blood. This TCR was recovered from a woman aged 18-29 years in good health. The V and J genes are TRBV23-1 and TRBJ2-6; the D gene is possibly TRBD1, with 5 bases matching. TRBV23-1 is classed as an ORF, of uncertain function. The DNA reads as follows: TGCGCCAGCAGTCACCCTAGTGACAGTTCCGGGGCCAACGTCCTGACTTTC. It translates as CASSHPSDSSGANVLTF.